This TCR beta chain derives from a study of Graves' ophthalmopathy and Graves' hyperthyroidism. As for the study in general: Sampling took place at initial diagnosis, with peripheral blood obtained before any treatment. General study points: The model reached around 66% sensitivity and 72.22% specificity for predicting ophthalmopathy progression.

Worth noting for this clonotype: What it binds is not known.

For donors with ophthalmopathy, the disease showed moderate-to-severe activity, reached CAS ≥3 and NOSPECS ≥4, and had lasted under 3 months. PBMCs had their origin in fresh peripheral blood (more than 9.5 ml). As the template, RNA transcripts were used to amplify TCR beta CDR3 regions. RT-PCR with HTBI primers came first, then second-round multiplex PCR. TCRdb called the multiplex PCR reads again in MiXCR, with one record for every CDR3 protein. This sample has about 210,000 distinct CDR3 sequences, with under 30% found just once. The sequenced sample consisted of peripheral blood. This receptor was identified in a middle-aged man with Graves' ophthalmopathy.

The CDR3 region has the DNA TGTGCTAGTGGTTCCCCTGGGAGGGCCCCTTATCAGCCCCAGCATTTT. Protein: CASGSPGRAPYQPQHF. This chain connects TRBV12-5 to TRBJ1-5; D gene ambiguous. The CDR3 is 16 amino acids. The V and J ends lost 4 bases and 5 bases respectively, with 18 bases between them. Germline CDR1 reads LGHNT; CDR2 reads FRNRAP.